The clone carrying this TCR beta chain has a single count. Primers used in a second PCR of roughly 6 to 11 cycles were a sample-barcoded 5' primer and a J-beta primer mix. TCRdb analysed the 5' RACE reads with MiXCR anew, one entry per CDR3 protein. The repertoire holds hundreds of thousands of distinct CDR3 sequences, 30% to 45% seen once, with 13% in the top ten. The record originates from a study of blood T cells in healthy people across ages. Germline CDR1 MNHEY, CDR2 SVGAGI. V shed 6 bases and J 2 bases; nucleotides not matched to a gene: 6. The CDR3 spans 14 residues. Sequences were obtained from blood. The chain employs TRBV6-5 and TRBJ1-2, with 7 positions matching TRBD1. The TCR was taken from a man younger than 35 in good health. The CDR3 sequence is CASRGMDRNYGYTF. The DNA of the CDR3 is TGTGCCAGCAGGGGAATGGACAGGAACTATGGCTACACCTTC.